One sample yielded the 29 T cell receptor beta chains listed below, sequenced in a study of blood T cell repertoires in COVID-19 (TCRdb year 2020). Library preparation was by the immunoSEQ multiplex PCR assay. What TCRdb holds here is the immuneACCESS table cut down to in-frame rearrangements. Part of the clones is not present; checked against another copy, under half of the missing clones reflect an unresolved V gene, and the others are unexplained. The sample table contains about 120,000 clones; only one count was recorded for roughly three quarters of them. In total, the top ten clones hold 35% to 40% of the sample. Sequenced: peripheral blood. The receptors were gathered from a man in his forties or fifties with active or convalescent COVID-19.

V and J are TRBV28 and TRBJ1-4, with 7 bases fitting TRBD1. Germline V gives CDR1 MDHEN, CDR2 SYDVKM. The V and J ends lost 5 bases and 7 bases, in that order; junction bases with no gene match: 7. The CDR3 has 14 amino acids. CDR3 sequence reads: CASSPSTGREKLFF. The CDR3 region has the DNA TGTGCCAGCAGTCCCTCGACAGGGCGTGAAAAACTGTTTTTT. The variable domain in full, completed from reference TRBV28 and TRBJ1-4, reads DVKVTQSSRYLVKRTGEKVFLECVQDMDHENMFWYRQDPGLGLRLIYFSYDVKMKEKGDIPEGYSVSREKKERFSLILESASTNQTSMYLCASSPSTGREKLFFGSGTQLSVL.

The CDR3 spells CASRLAGSTDTQYF. The CDR3 nucleotides are TGTGCCAGCAGACTAGCGGGAAGCACAGATACGCAGTATTTT. The rearrangement joins TRBV27 to TRBJ2-3, with 10 bases identical to TRBD2. Germline CDR1 and CDR2: MNHEY and SMNVEV (reference sequence). V gave up 6 bases and J gave up 0 bases; unmatched junction bases: 0. CDR3 length: 14 amino acids.

The table lists this clone with a few counts. The J gene is TRBJ2-1, the V gene TRBV10-1; TRBD2 agrees at 9 bases. This CDR3 contains 13 residues. Germline CDR1 and CDR2: WNHNN and SYGVQD (reference sequence). The V segment lost 4 bases and the J segment 5 bases; nucleotides outside the gene matches: 0. CDR3 residues: CASSGLADNEQFF. In DNA form, the CDR3 reads TGCGCCAGCAGTGGACTAGCGGACAATGAGCAGTTCTTC.

V and J are TRBV11-1 and TRBJ1-2, with D tentatively TRBD1 (6 bases). The CDR3 length is 16 residues. Trimming pared 1 base from V and 0 bases from J, leaving 12 bases between. Germline-derived CDR1 and CDR2 are SGHAT and FQDESV (reference sequence). DNA of the CDR3: TGTGCCAGCAGCTTAGGCCTTAAGGGGGCTAACTATGGCTACACCTTC. It translates to CASSLGLKGANYGYTF.

The rearrangement uses TRBV4-1 and TRBJ2-1; 7 bases are a match to TRBD2. The CDR3 has 15 amino acids. V was pared by 3 bases and J by 4 bases, with 6 bases of the junction left unmatched. The germline gives CDR1 MGHRA, CDR2 YSYEKL. CDR3 bases: TGCGCCAGCAGCCACCCTAGCGGCGGGTACAATGAGCAGTTCTTC. Translation: CASSHPSGGYNEQFF.

The J gene is TRBJ1-4, the V gene TRBV2; no clear D gene. Trimming stripped 9 bases from V and 3 bases from J, with 20 bases between. The germline gives CDR1 SNHLY, CDR2 FYNNEI. The CDR3 sequence is 16 residues long. CDR3 region: CASLPTPGRANEKLFF. CDR3 nucleotides: TGTGCCAGTTTACCTACCCCTGGTAGAGCTAATGAAAAACTGTTTTTT.

The chain has TRBV7-2 and TRBJ2-5; maybe TRBD1 (5 bases). Germline values: CDR1 SGHTA, CDR2 FQGNSA. V shed 3 bases and J shed 4 bases, with 6 bases lying between them. The CDR3 sequence is 12 residues long. This CDR3 reads CASSFRGETQYF. The CDR3 region has the DNA TGTGCCAGCAGCTTTAGGGGAGAGACCCAGTACTTC. Full variable domain (outside the CDR3, taken from reference TRBV7-2 and TRBJ2-5): GAGVSQSPSNKVTEKGKDVELRCDPISGHTALYWYRQSLGQGLEFLIYFQGNSAPDKSGLPSDRFSAERTGGSVSTLTIQRTQQEDSAVYLCASSFRGETQYFGPGTRLLVL.

The chain links TRBV2 to TRBJ1-1; D is possibly TRBD1 (5 bases). From germline, CDR1 is SNHLY and CDR2 FYNNEI. There are 12 residues in the CDR3. V shed 6 bases and J shed 5 bases, with 10 bases lying between them. The CDR3 protein is CASSPGFTEAFF. CDR3 DNA: TGTGCCAGCAGCCCAGGGTTTACTGAAGCTTTCTTT.

This clone occurred once. The chain joins TRBV3-1 (or the pseudogene TRBV3-2) to TRBJ2-3, with 8 bases aligning to TRBD1. Trimming cost V 4 bases and J 1 base; bases outside gene matches: 7. CDR1 LGHDT and CDR2 YNNKEL come from the germline V gene (reference sequence). CDR3 length: 16 residues. The CDR3 DNA follows: TGTGCCAGCAGCCCCTACCCAGGGGGCGGCACAGATACGCAGTATTTT. Translated, it gives CASSPYPGGGTDTQYF.

The chain employs TRBV5-4 and TRBJ1-5; 8 positions agree with TRBD1. V gave up 0 bases and J gave up 4 bases; unmatched junction bases: 3. Germline CDR1 and CDR2: SGHNT and YYREEE (reference sequence). The CDR3 runs to 15 residues. The CDR3, as DNA: TGTGCCAGCAGCTTGGGAGACAGGGGTAATCAGCCCCAGCATTTT. It encodes CASSLGDRGNQPQHF.

The chain links TRBV7-2 to TRBJ1-4, with 7 bases aligning to TRBD1. In germline, CDR1 is SGHTA, CDR2 FQGNSA. J gave up 8 bases and V 5 bases, and 11 bases lay outside the gene matches. The CDR3 contains 15 residues. In DNA, the CDR3 is TGTGCCAGCAGCCTAGGAGACAGGGTAAACGAAAAACTGTTTTTT. Translation: CASSLGDRVNEKLFF.

This chain joins TRBV7-2 and TRBJ2-1; no reliable D call. V was trimmed by 0 bases and J by 0 bases, leaving 6 bases between them. The CDR3 contains 15 residues. Germline-derived CDR1 and CDR2 are SGHTA and FQGNSA. The DNA for the CDR3 is TGTGCCAGCAGCTTAGCGGCCCGCTCCTACAATGAGCAGTTCTTC. Protein: CASSLAARSYNEQFF. Based on the CDR3 plus reference TRBV7-2 and TRBJ2-1, the full variable domain is GAGVSQSPSNKVTEKGKDVELRCDPISGHTALYWYRQSLGQGLEFLIYFQGNSAPDKSGLPSDRFSAERTGGSVSTLTIQRTQQEDSAVYLCASSLAARSYNEQFFGPGTRLTVL.

The chain joins TRBV5-5 to TRBJ2-7; TRBD1 agrees at 7 bases. V was pared by 0 bases and J by 2 bases, with 5 bases of the junction left unmatched. The CDR3 spans 15 residues. Per the germline V gene, CDR1 is SGHKS and CDR2 is YYEKEE (reference sequence). CDR3 coding DNA: TGTGCCAGCAGCTTGGGTGGGACAGCAACCTACGAGCAGTACTTC. Amino acid sequence: CASSLGGTATYEQYF.

The chain combines TRBV27 with TRBJ1-1, with D hard to call. The CDR3 totals 13 residues. Germline V gene sequence: CDR1 MNHEY, CDR2 SMNVEV (reference sequence). V was clipped by 5 bases and J by 0 bases, with 7 bases between them. The CDR3 is CASSAYMNTEAFF. CDR3 DNA: TGTGCCAGCAGTGCGTATATGAACACTGAAGCTTTCTTT.

J is TRBJ1-3 and V is TRBV6-6; 7 bases match TRBD1. This CDR3 contains 14 residues. V lost 0 bases to trimming and J lost 4 bases; unmatched junction nucleotides: 0. CDR1 and CDR2 from the germline V gene are MNHNY and SVGAGI (reference sequence). In DNA, the CDR3 is TGTGCCAGCAGTTACTCGACAGGGGGAAACACCATATATTTT. Encoded protein: CASSYSTGGNTIYF.

This clone has a handful of counts. The J gene is TRBJ1-1, the V gene TRBV3-1 (or the pseudogene TRBV3-2), with unresolved D. This CDR3 region has 12 residues. Germline CDR1 is LGHDT and CDR2 is YNNKEL (reference sequence). V was trimmed by 1 base and J by 7 bases, leaving 7 bases between them. The CDR3 nucleotides read TGTGCCAGCAGCCAAGGAGGCGGTGAAGCTTTCTTT. Protein sequence: CASSQGGGEAFF.

This clone came up a few times. The chain uses TRBV7-9 and TRBJ2-2; 9 bases align to TRBD2. This CDR3 comprises 15 residues. CDR1 and CDR2 (germline): SEHNR, FQNEAQ (reference sequence). With V trimmed by 11 bases and J by 0 bases, 7 bases remained unmatched. The CDR3 DNA is TGTGCCTGGACTAGACTAGCGGCGAACACCGGGGAGCTGTTTTTT. It yields the protein CAWTRLAANTGELFF.

J is TRBJ2-5 and V is TRBV4-2; 9 bases match TRBD2. CDR1 and CDR2 (germline): LGHNA, YNFKEQ. This CDR3 region has 15 residues. With 1 base clipped from V and 3 bases from J, the junction kept 3 bases outside the gene matches. The CDR3 DNA reads TGTGCCAGCAGCCAAGGAGGCGGGAGGGAAGAGACCCAGTACTTC. As protein: CASSQGGGREETQYF.

Concerning this clone: A junction end diverges from the germline sequence, so it may reflect a read error. The gene calls are TRBV4-3 and TRBJ1-2; 12 positions agree with TRBD1. This CDR3 contains 12 residues. Germline V gene sequence: CDR1 LGHNA, CDR2 YSLEER. CDR3 amino acids: CASSQGGQGALF. The CDR3, as DNA: TGCGCCAGCAGCCAAGGGGGACAGGGGGCTCTCTTC.

This clone was detected a few times. The rearrangement links TRBV18 to TRBJ1-2; D remains ambiguous. CDR3 length equals 13 residues. The V and J ends lost 3 bases and 3 bases respectively, with 8 bases between them. CDR1 and CDR2 (germline): KGHSH, LQKENI. CDR3 sequence reads: CASSPNSDYGYTF. DNA of the CDR3: TGTGCCAGCTCACCCAACAGTGACTATGGCTACACCTTC.

The chain joins TRBV4-3 to TRBJ2-2; 14 positions agree with TRBD2. Germline trimming cut 3 bases from V and 3 bases from J; bases unmatched to any gene: 3. The CDR3 runs to 17 residues. Germline V gene data show CDR1 as LGHNA and CDR2 as YSLEER. The chain's CDR3 is CASSQRLAGGDTGELFF. In DNA, the CDR3 is TGCGCCAGCAGCCAGCGACTAGCGGGGGGGGACACCGGGGAGCTGTTTTTT.

CDR3 loop: CASSLTGGVEKLFF. The CDR3 nucleotides read TGTGCCAGCAGCCTCACAGGGGGGGTTGAAAAACTGTTTTTT. This rearrangement joins TRBV7-2 to TRBJ1-4, with TRBD1 matching 8 bases. The germline V gene encodes CDR1 SGHTA and CDR2 FQGNSA. The CDR3 is 14 residues long. The V and J ends lost 5 bases and 7 bases, in that order; junction bases with no gene match: 6.

The V and J genes are TRBV10-3 and TRBJ1-2, with 10 nucleotides matching TRBD1. CDR3 size: 15 residues. V lost 4 bases and J lost 8; bases outside the gene matches: 10. Per the germline V gene, CDR1 is ENHRY and CDR2 is SYGVKD. The CDR3 DNA follows: TGTGCCATCAGTGGGGACAGGGGTTTGATGGAAGGCTACACCTTC. Its translation is CAISGDRGLMEGYTF.

This rearrangement joins TRBV18 to TRBJ1-2; 8 bases match TRBD1. The germline CDR1 and CDR2 sequences are KGHSH and LQKENI. The CDR3 is 16 residues long. V lost 2 bases and J lost 0; bases outside the gene matches: 5. The CDR3: CASSPATGESNYGYTF. CDR3 nucleotide sequence: TGTGCCAGCTCACCAGCGACAGGGGAGTCTAACTATGGCTACACCTTC.

The V call is TRBV12-5, the J call TRBJ2-7; 7 bases agree with TRBD1. Trimming removed 4 bases from V and 4 bases from J; junction bases left unmatched: 7. Germline CDR1 LGHNT, CDR2 FRNRAP. There are 14 residues in the CDR3. CDR3 in DNA: TGTGCTAGTGGTTCTTCGGGACAGAGGTACGAGCAGTACTTC. Amino acids: CASGSSGQRYEQYF.

The chain uses TRBV29-1 and TRBJ2-7; tentative D call: TRBD1 (5 bases). V lost 7 bases, J lost 0 bases, and 10 bases lay in between. CDR1 and CDR2 (germline): SQVTM, ANQGSEA. The CDR3 is made up of 12 amino acids. The CDR3 coding sequence is TGCAGCGGGGGCCCTACCTCCTACGAGCAGTACTTC. This gives the protein CSGGPTSYEQYF.

This chain links TRBV11-2 with TRBJ2-3; TRBD2 aligns across 16 bases. The CDR3 has 19 amino acids. The germline V gene encodes CDR1 SGHAT and CDR2 FQNNGV. Unmatched junction bases numbered 8, after V lost 2 bases and J lost 3 bases. Here the CDR3 DNA reads TGTGCCAGCAGCTTAAAAGGCGCGGGACTAGCGGGGGGGACAGATACGCAGTATTTT. Encoded protein: CASSLKGAGLAGGTDTQYF.

V is TRBV29-1 and J is TRBJ1-1; TRBD1 is a possible D gene (6 bases). Germline V gives CDR1 SQVTM, CDR2 ANQGSEA. CDR3 length equals 12 residues. V was pared by 7 bases and J by 11 bases, with 20 bases between. The CDR3 here is CSALYLTGWAFF. Here the CDR3 DNA reads TGCAGCGCTCTGTATTTGACAGGCTGGGCTTTCTTT.

The rearrangement joins TRBV7-9 to TRBJ1-5; the D is unclear. V lost 5 bases and J 9 bases, leaving 11 bases between the germline ends. Germline CDR1 SEHNR, CDR2 FQNEAQ (reference sequence). The CDR3 is made up of 12 amino acids. For the CDR3, the DNA is TGTGCCAGCAGCCCCCGAGGTCGGCCCCAGCATTTT. This codes for CASSPRGRPQHF.